This T cell receptor beta chain was sequenced during a study of cytomegalovirus exposure and HLA in healthy donors. Points from the study as a whole: Cytomegalovirus-associated TCR beta chains were listed, numbering roughly 150. It was confirmed in vitro that a few of the CMV-associated chains were specific for CMV antigens.

Trimming stripped 3 bases from V and 6 bases from J, with 11 bases between. The CDR3 loop spans 14 amino acids. CDR1 is LNHDA and CDR2 is SQIVND in the germline V gene (reference sequence). To note about this clone: Its target is unknown.

A multiplex PCR was run with 60 Vbeta primers and 13 Jbeta primers. This table comes from immunoSEQ multiplex PCR, and its TCRdb copy is limited to in-frame clones, with some not included. The sample consists of approximately 140,000 clones, 70% to 80% of them appearing once. The V call is TRBV19, the J call TRBJ1-4; D gene ambiguous. Sequencing was done on a sample of PBMCs. The TCR comes from a man aged 40-49 years in good health and CMV-seropositive. CDR3 sequence reads: CASSIGLTYEKLFF. The CDR3 region has the DNA TGTGCCAGTAGTATCGGGTTGACGTATGAAAAACTGTTTTTT.